A single T cell receptor beta chain is shown here with its context. TCRdb re-called the RT-PCR reads with MiXCR, one entry per CDR3 protein. The data contain over 400,000 distinct CDR3 sequences, more than 15% of them seen just once; the ten biggest clones take up 6% to 8%. This entry comes from a study of patients and donors after allogeneic stem cell transplantation. The CDR3 loop spans 14 amino acids. Trimming removed 5 bases at V and 9 bases at J, with 17 bases between. CDR1 is LNHDA, CDR2 SQIVND, per germline (reference sequence). The origin of this receptor is a human donor who was either an allogeneic HSCT recipient or a stem cell or donor lymphocyte infusion donor (not recorded which). It is not recorded whose cells these are; they may come from a transplant donor. Sequencing was done on a sample of blood, either unsorted or a sorted T cell fraction (not recorded which). This chain connects TRBV19 to TRBJ2-1; D is possibly TRBD2 (5 bases). As DNA, the CDR3 is TGTGCCAGTAGTCCCGGACTCCCCCCCGCTGAGCAGTTCTTC. It yields the protein CASSPGLPPAEQFF.